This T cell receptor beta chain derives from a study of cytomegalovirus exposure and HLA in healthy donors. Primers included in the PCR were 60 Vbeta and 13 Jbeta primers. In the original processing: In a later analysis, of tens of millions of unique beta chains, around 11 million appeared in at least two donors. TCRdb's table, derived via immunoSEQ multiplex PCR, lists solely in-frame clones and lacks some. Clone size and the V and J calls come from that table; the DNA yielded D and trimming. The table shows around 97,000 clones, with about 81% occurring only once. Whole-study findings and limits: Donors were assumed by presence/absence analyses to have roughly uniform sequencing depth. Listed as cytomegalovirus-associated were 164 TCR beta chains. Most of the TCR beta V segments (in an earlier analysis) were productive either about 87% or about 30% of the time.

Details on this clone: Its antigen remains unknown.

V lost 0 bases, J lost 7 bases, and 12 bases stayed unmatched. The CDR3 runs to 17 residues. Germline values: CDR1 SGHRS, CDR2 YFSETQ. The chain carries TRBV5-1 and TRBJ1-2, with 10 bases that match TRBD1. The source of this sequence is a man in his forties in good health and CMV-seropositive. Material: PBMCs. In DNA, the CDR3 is TGCGCCAGCAGCTTGGCCCTTGACAGGGGGCGTGGTGGTGGCTACACCTTC. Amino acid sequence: CASSLALDRGRGGGYTF.